The clone carrying this TCR beta chain was seen a few times. V lost 0 bases and J 0 bases, leaving 6 bases between the germline ends. The CDR3 runs to 14 residues. Germline CDR1 SGHKS, CDR2 YYEKEE (reference sequence). Original processing notes: It was from reference gene primer amplification that nucleated cell counts were estimated. TCRdb's copy holds only in-frame clones and misses some; the assay was immunoSEQ multiplex PCR. V and J calls plus clone size are reproduced from that table; the DNA served to infer D and trimming. The table has roughly 250,000 clones, approximately 88% seen once. These data originate in a study of blood T cell repertoires in COVID-19.

What was sequenced was PBMCs or T cells enriched from blood (not recorded which). The clonotype comes from a woman aged 35 to 49 with acute COVID-19. The rearrangement links TRBV5-5 to TRBJ1-1; D is undetermined. The CDR3 bases are TGTGCCAGCAGCTTGGGAGCACTGAACACTGAAGCTTTCTTT. This translates into CASSLGALNTEAFF.